This TCR beta chain appears in the sequencing data of a study of blood T cell repertoires in COVID-19. The overall study: Samples representing acute and convalescent COVID-19 were sourced from the United States, Italy and Spain. From T cells, B-cell-depleted T cells, or PBMCs came the material, which was cDNA or gDNA.

Sequencing used immunoSEQ multiplex PCR; TCRdb keeps in-frame clones, though not all of them. The sample yields 300,000 to 350,000 clones, approximately 92% seen once. CDR1 is ENHRY and CDR2 is SYGVKD in the germline V gene. This CDR3 has 12 amino acids. J was trimmed by 4 bases and V by 10 bases; bases with no gene match: 6. The genes are TRBV10-3 and TRBJ1-1, with 7 bases aligning to TRBD1. The sample comprised peripheral blood. This TCR came from a young woman with COVID-19, enrolled during active disease. The DNA for the CDR3 is TGTGCCACACGGCAGGGGGGCACTGAAGCTTTCTTT. Amino acid sequence: CATRQGGTEAFF.